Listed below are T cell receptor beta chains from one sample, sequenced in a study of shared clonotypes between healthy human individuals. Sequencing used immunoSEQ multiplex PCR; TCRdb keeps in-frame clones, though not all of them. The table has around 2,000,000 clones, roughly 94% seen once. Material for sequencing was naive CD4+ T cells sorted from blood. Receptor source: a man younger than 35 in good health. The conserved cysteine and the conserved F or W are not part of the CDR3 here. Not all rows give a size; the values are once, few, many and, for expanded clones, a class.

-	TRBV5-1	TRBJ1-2	ASSPTVGRTGRVYGGYT
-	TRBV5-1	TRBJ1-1	ASSQQYNTEAF
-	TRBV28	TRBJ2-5	ASSTRRQGGSNFQETQY
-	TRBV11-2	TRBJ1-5	ASSRDGSNQPQH
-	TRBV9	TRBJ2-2	ASSGLGGTGELF
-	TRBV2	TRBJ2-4	ASRLDSKNIQY
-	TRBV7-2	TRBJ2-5	ASSLVPAGASRETQY
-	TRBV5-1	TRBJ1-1	ASKVSAMNTEAF
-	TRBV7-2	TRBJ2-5	ASSSRRDETQY
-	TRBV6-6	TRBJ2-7	ASSYSRDSVMEQY
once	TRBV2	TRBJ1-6	ASSKTGTANSPLH
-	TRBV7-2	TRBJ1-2	ASSLRTGDGYT
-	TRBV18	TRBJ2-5	ASSPSTPTTQETQY
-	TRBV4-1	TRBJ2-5	ASRTGTGGRETQY
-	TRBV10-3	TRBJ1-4	AISEVATNEKLF
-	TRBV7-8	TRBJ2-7	ASSFVRDSSGQY
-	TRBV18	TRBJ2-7	ASSPGRESYEQY
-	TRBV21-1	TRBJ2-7	ASSKVRTTSYEQY
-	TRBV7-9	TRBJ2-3	ASRGLAGTDTQY
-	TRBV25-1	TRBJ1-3	ASSELGGSGNTIY
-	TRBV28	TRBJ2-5	ASSWNLETQY
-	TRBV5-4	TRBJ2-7	ASSFRDRGYEQY
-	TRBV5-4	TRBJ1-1	ASSAAGDTEAF
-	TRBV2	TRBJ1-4	ASRYPRLSNRGVSNEKLF
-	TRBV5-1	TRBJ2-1	ASSRGRYNEQF
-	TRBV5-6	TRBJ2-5	ASSLAAGAQY
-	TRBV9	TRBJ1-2	ASSVEAGGTYGYT
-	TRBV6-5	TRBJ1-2	ASSYTTGNYGYT
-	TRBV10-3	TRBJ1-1	AIRETWTVNTEAF
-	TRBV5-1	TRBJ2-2	ASSFRDGGELF
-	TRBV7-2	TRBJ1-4	ASSLARGTNEKLF
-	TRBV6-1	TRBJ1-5	ASSERFWQGDQPQH
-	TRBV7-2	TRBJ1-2	ASSRGTGEGYT
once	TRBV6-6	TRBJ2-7	ASSYSRQPYEQY
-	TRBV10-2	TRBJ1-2	ASRGPSEDYGYT
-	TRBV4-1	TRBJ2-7	ASSRIGLREQY
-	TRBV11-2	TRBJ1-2	ASSSTGTYYGYT
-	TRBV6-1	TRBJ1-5	ASKGQHNQPQH
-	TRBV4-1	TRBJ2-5	ASSLRGGRQETQY
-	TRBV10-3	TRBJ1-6	AISANGQGGSPLH
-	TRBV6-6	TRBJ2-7	ASTDRGLEQY
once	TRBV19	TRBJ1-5	ASSMLDRGNQPQH
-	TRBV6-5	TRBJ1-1	ASIPGGIMNTEAF
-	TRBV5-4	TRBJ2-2	ASSAGTWDNTGELF
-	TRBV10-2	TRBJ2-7	ASSFSDLSSYEQY
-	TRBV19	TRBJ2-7	ASSIGAAYEQY